This T cell receptor beta chain was obtained from a study of T cells expressing NK-cell markers. Overall study: According to the study, TCR beta repertoires originated from sorted CD3+CD56+NKG2C+, CD3+CD56+NKG2C- and CD3+CD56-NKG2C+ T cells. One of eight sequenced donors was HCMV-seronegative; the other seven were seropositive.

Findings and caveats of the study: HCMV specificity was not established for the expanded NKG2C+ T cell clones. The dominant NKG2C+ clonotypes represented about 1.0-7.0% of CD8+ T cells in six donors.

Reprocessing the 5' RACE reads, TCRdb reports a single entry for every CDR3 protein and omits DNA. Across around 550,000 distinct CDR3 sequences, the top ten clones capture 3% to 4.5% of the sample. The CDR3 is made up of 17 amino acids. Germline CDR1 reads SGHRS; CDR2 reads YFSETQ. In regard to this clonotype: The target antigen is unknown.

This chain links TRBV5-1 with TRBJ1-1. This receptor was obtained from a man aged 18 to 29 in good health. The specimen was blood T cells: a sorted CD56 or NKG2C T cell subset, CD4+ or CD8+ T cells, or bulk PBMC T cells (not recorded which). CDR3 in amino acids: CASSLVSFGAGGTEAFF.